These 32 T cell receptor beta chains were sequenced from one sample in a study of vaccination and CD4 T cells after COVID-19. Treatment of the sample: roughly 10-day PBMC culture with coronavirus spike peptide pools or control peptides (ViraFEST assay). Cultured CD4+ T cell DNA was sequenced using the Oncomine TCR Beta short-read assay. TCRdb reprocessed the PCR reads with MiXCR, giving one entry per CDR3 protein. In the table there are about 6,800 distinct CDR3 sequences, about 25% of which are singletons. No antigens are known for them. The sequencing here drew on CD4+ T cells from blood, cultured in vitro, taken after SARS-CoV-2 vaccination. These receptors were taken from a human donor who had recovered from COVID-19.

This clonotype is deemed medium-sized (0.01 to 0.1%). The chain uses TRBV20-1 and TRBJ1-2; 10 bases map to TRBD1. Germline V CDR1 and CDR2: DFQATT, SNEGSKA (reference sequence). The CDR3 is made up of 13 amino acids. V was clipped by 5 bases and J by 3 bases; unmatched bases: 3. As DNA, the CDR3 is TGCAGTGCTGGACAGGGGGACGACTATGGCTACACCTTC. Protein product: CSAGQGDDYGYTF.

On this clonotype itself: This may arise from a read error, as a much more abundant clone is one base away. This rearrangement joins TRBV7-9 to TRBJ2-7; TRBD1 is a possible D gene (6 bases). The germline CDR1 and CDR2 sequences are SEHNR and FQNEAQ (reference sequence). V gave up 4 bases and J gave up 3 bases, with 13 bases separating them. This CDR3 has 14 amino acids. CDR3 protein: CASSSQQGSYEQYF. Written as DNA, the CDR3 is TGTGCCAGCAGCTCCCAACAGGGTAGCTACGAGCAGTACTTC. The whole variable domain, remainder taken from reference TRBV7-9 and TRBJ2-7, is DTGVSQNPRHKITKRGQNVTFRCDPISEHNRLYWYRQTLGQGPEFLTYFQNEAQLEKSRLLSDRFSAERPKGSFSTLEIQRTEQGDSAMYLCASSSQQGSYEQYFGPGTRLTVT.

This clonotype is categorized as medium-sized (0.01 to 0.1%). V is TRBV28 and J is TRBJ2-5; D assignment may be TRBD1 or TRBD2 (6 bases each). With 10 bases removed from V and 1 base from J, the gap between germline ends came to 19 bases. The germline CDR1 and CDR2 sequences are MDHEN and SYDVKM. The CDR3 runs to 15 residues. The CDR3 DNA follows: TGTGCCACTATGTGGGACGGGGGCCTCCAAGAGACCCAGTACTTC. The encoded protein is CATMWDGGLQETQYF. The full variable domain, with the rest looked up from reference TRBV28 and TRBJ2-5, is DVKVTQSSRYLVKRTGEKVFLECVQDMDHENMFWYRQDPGLGLRLIYFSYDVKMKEKGDIPEGYSVSREKKERFSLILESASTNQTSMYLCATMWDGGLQETQYFGPGTRLLVL.

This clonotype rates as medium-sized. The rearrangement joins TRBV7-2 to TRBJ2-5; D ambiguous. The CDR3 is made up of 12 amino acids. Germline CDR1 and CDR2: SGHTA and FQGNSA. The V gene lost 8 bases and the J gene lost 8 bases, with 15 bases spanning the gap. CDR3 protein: CASGRPQATQYF. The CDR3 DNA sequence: TGTGCCAGCGGCCGGCCCCAGGCAACCCAGTACTTC.

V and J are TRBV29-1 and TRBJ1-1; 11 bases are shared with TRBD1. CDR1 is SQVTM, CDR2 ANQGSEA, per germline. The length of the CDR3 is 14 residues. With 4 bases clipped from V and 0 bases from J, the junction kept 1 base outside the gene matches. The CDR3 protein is CSVGDRGMNTEAFF. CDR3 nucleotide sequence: TGCAGCGTTGGGGACAGGGGGATGAACACTGAAGCTTTCTTT.

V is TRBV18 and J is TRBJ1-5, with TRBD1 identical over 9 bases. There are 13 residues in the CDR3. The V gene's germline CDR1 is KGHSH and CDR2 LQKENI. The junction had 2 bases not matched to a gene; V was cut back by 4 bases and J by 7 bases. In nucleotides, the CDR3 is TGTGCCAGCTCACAGGACAGGGGCCAGCCCCAGCATTTT. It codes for CASSQDRGQPQHF.

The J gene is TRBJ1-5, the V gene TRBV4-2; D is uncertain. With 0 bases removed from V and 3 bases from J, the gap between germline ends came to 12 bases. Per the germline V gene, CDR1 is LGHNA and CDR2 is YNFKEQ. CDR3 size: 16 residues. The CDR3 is CASSQDLYTLNQPQHF. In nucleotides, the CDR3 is TGTGCCAGCAGCCAAGATTTGTACACGCTCAATCAGCCCCAGCATTTT.

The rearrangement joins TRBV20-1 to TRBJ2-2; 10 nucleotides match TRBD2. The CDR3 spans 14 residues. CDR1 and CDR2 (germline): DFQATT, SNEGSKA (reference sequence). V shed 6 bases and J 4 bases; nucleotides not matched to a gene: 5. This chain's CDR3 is CSAPTSGRTGELFF. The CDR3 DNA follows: TGCAGTGCCCCGACTAGCGGGCGCACCGGGGAGCTGTTTTTT.

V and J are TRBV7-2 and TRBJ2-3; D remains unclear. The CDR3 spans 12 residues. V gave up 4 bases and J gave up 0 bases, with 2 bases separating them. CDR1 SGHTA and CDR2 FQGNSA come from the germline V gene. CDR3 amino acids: CASSWSTDTQYF. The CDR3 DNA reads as TGTGCCAGCAGCTGGAGCACAGATACGCAGTATTTT. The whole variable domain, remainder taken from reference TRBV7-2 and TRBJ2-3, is GAGVSQSPSNKVTEKGKDVELRCDPISGHTALYWYRQSLGQGLEFLIYFQGNSAPDKSGLPSDRFSAERTGGSVSTLTIQRTQQEDSAVYLCASSWSTDTQYFGPGTRLTVL.

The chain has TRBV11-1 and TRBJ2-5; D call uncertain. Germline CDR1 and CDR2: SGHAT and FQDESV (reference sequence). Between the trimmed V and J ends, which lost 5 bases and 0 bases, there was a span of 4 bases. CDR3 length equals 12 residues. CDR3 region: CASSPYQETQYF. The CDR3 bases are TGTGCCAGCAGCCCTTACCAAGAGACCCAGTACTTC.

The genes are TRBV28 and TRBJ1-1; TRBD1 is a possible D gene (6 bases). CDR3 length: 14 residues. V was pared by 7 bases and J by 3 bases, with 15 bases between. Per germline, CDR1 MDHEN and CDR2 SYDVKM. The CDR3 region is CASNPPGGHTEAFF. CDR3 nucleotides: TGTGCCAGCAACCCCCCGGGGGGGCACACTGAAGCTTTCTTT.

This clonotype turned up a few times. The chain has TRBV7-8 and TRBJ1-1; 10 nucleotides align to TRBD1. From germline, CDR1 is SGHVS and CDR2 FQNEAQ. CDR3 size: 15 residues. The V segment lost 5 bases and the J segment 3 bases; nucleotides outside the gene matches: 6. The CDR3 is CASSPKTGGYTEAFF. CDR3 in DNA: TGTGCCAGCAGCCCTAAGACAGGGGGCTACACTGAAGCTTTCTTT.

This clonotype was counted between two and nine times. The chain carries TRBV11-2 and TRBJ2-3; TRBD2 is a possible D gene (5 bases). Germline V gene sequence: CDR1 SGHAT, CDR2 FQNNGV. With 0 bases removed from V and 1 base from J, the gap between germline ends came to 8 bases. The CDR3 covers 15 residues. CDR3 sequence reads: CASSLDRGGTDTQYF. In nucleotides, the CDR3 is TGTGCCAGCAGCTTAGATCGGGGAGGCACAGATACGCAGTATTTT.

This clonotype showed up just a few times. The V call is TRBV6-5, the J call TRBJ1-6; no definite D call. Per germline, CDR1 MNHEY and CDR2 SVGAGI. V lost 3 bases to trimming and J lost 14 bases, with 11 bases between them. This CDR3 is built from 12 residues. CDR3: CASSYLHSALHF. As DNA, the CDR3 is TGTGCCAGCAGTTATTTGCATTCGGCCCTCCACTTT.

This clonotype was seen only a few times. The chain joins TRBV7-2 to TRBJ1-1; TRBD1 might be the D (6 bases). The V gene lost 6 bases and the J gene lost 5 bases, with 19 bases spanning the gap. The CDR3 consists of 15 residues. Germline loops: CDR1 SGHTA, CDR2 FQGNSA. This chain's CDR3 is CASSPTMGGGTEAFF. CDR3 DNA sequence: TGTGCCAGCAGTCCAACTATGGGGGGCGGGACTGAAGCTTTCTTT.

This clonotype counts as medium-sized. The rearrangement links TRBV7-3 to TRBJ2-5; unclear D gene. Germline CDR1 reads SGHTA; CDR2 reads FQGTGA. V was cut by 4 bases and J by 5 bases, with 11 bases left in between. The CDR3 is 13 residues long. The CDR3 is CASSSGVGETQYF. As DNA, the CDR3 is TGTGCCAGCAGCTCTGGGGTAGGCGAGACCCAGTACTTC.

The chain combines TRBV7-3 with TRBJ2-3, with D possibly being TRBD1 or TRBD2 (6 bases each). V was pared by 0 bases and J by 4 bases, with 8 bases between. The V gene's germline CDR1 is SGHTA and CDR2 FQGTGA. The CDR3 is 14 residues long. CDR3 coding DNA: TGTGCCAGCAGCTTAACGGGGGGCCCAGATACGCAGTATTTT. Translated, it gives CASSLTGGPDTQYF.

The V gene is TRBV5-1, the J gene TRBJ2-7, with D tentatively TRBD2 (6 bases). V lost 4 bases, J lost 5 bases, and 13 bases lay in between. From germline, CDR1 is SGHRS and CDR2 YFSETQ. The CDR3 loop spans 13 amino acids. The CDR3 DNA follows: TGCGCCAGCAGCGCCCCGGGGGTTCACGAGCAGTACTTC. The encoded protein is CASSAPGVHEQYF.

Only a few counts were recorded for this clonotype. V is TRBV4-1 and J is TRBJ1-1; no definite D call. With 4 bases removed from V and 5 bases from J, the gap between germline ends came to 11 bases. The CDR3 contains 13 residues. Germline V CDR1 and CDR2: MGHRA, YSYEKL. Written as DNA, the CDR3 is TGCGCCAGCAGCCTCCATGGGCAGACTGAAGCTTTCTTT. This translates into CASSLHGQTEAFF.

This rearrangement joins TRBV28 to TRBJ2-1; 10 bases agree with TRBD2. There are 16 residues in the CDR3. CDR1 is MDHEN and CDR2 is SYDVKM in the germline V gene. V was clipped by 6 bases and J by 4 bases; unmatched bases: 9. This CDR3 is CASRPPGTSVYNEQFF. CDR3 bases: TGTGCCAGCAGACCACCCGGGACTAGCGTTTACAATGAGCAGTTCTTC.

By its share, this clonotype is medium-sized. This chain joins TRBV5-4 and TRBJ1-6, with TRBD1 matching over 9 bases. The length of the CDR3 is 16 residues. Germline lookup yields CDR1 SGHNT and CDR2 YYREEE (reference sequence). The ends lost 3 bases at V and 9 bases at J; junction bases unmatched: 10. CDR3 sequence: CASSWDRANVRSPLHF. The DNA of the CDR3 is TGTGCCAGCAGCTGGGACAGGGCCAACGTCCGTTCACCCCTCCACTTT.

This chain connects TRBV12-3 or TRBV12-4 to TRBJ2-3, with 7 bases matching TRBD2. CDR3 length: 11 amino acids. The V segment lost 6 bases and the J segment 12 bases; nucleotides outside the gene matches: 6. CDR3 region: CASSLAGVQYF. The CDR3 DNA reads TGTGCCAGCAGCTTGGCGGGAGTTCAGTATTTT.

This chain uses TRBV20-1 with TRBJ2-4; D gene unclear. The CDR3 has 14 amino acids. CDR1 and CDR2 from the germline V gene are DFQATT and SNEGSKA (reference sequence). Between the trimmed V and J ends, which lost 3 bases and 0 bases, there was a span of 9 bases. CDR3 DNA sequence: TGCAGTGCTAGCCCCGACCGAGCCAAAAACATTCAGTACTTC. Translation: CSASPDRAKNIQYF.

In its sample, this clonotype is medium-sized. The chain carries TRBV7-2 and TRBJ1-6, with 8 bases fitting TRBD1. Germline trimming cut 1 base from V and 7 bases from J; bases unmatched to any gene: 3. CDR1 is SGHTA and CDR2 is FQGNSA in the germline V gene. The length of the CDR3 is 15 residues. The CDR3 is CASSLDQGANSPLHF. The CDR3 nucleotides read TGTGCCAGCAGCTTAGATCAGGGGGCGAATTCACCCCTCCACTTT.

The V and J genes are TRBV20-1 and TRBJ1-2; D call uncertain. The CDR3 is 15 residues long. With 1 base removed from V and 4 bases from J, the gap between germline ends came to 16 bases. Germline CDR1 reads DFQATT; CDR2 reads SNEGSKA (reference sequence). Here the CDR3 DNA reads TGCAGTGCTAGAGTGGGAAGTACGTTCGTCTATGGCTACACCTTC. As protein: CSARVGSTFVYGYTF.

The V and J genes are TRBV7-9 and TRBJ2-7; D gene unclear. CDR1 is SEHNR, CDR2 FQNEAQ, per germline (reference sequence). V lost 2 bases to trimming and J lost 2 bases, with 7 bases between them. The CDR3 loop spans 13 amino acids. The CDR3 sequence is CASSLPSTYEQYF. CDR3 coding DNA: TGTGCCAGCAGCTTACCTTCCACCTACGAGCAGTACTTC.

CDR3 in DNA: TGTGCCAGCAGCGCTGGGCCAGGGAGAATGAACACTGAAGCTTTCTTT. This translates into CASSAGPGRMNTEAFF. This rearrangement joins TRBV5-6 to TRBJ1-1; D might be TRBD1 (5 bases). The V end lost 4 bases, the J end lost 0 bases, and 16 bases lay between the germline ends. The CDR3 loop spans 16 amino acids. The germline V gene has CDR1 SGHDT and CDR2 YYEEEE.

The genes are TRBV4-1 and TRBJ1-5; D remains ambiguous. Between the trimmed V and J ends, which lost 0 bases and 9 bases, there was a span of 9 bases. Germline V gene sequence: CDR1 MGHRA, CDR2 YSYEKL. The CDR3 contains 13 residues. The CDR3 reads CASSQDIVRPQHF. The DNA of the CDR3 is TGCGCCAGCAGCCAAGATATCGTGCGGCCCCAGCATTTT.

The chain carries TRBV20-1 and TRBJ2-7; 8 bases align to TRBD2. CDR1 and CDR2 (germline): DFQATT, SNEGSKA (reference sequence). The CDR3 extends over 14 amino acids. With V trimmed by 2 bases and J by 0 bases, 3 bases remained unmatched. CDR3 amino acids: CSARLAGSSYEQYF. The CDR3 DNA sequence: TGCAGTGCTAGACTAGCGGGCAGCTCCTACGAGCAGTACTTC.

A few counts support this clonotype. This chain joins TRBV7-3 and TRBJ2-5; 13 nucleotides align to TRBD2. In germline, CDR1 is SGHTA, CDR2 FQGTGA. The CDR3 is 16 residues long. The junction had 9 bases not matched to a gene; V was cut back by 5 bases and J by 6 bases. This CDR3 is CASSPFTSGGAKTQYF. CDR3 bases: TGTGCCAGCAGCCCATTTACTAGCGGGGGGGCAAAGACCCAGTACTTC.

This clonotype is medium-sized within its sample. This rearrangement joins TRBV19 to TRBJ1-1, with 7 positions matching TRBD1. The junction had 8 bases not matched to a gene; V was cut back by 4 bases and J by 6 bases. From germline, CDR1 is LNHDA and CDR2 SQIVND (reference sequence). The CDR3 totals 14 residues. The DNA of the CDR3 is TGTGCCAGTAGTACGACAGGGAAGCGGGCTGAAGCTTTCTTT. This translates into CASSTTGKRAEAFF.

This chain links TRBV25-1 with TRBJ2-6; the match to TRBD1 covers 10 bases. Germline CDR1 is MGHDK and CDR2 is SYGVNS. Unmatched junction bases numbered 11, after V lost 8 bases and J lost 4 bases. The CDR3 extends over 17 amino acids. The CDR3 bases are TGTGCCAGCTCAACGGGACAGGGGCTCTCCGGGGCCAACGTCCTGACTTTC. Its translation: CASSTGQGLSGANVLTF.